The entry below describes one T cell receptor beta chain. Its antigen is unidentified. One base away lies a much larger clone, so this may be a sequencing read error. The CDR3 runs 13 residues. Germline loops: CDR1 SEHNR, CDR2 FQNEAQ (reference sequence). With V trimmed by 5 bases and J by 9 bases, 6 bases remained unmatched. A second PCR of about 6 to 11 cycles used a sample-barcoded 5' primer and a J-beta primer mix. TCRdb itself ran the 5' RACE reads through MiXCR, one entry per CDR3 protein. The sample carries about 730,000 distinct CDR3 sequences, roughly two fifths recorded once. The data are from a study of blood T cells in healthy people across ages. Study outcomes and limitations: More naive CD4+ cells and higher diversity marked long-lived donors relative to aged donors.

This chain joins TRBV7-9 and TRBJ2-1, with 8 bases identical to TRBD2. This TCR was sampled from a woman aged 60 to 75 in good health. Material: blood. The CDR3 loop is CASSPRRGGEQFF. CDR3 nucleotides: TGTGCCAGCAGCCCGAGACGGGGGGGTGAGCAGTTCTTC.